A single sample is the source of the 28 T cell receptor beta chains below, sequenced in a study of blood T cell repertoires in COVID-19. Using immunoSEQ multiplex PCR, the repertoire was profiled, and TCRdb retains in-frame clones only, with some absent. The sample includes 300,000 to 450,000 clones, 75% to 90% of them seen just once. Material: PBMCs or T cells enriched from blood (not recorded which). Receptors originate from a man between 18 and 29 years old who had recovered from COVID-19.

The chain couples TRBV29-1 to TRBJ2-1; the match to TRBD1 covers 7 bases. CDR3 length equals 12 residues. V lost 4 bases and J lost 5; bases outside the gene matches: 2. Germline V gene lookup returns CDR1 SQVTM and CDR2 ANQGSEA. The CDR3 spells CSVGQGNNEQFF. The CDR3, as DNA: TGCAGCGTTGGACAGGGTAACAATGAGCAGTTCTTC.

On this clone itself: This specimen includes other DNA sequences encoding the same CDR3. This sequence joins TRBV18 and TRBJ2-7; TRBD2 is a possible D gene (6 bases). The germline gives CDR1 KGHSH, CDR2 LQKENI. Trimming shortened V by 0 bases and J by 3 bases, and 6 bases separated the two germline ends. This CDR3 has 13 residues. The DNA of the CDR3 is TGTGCCAGCTCACCACCGACTAGCTACGAGCAGTACTTC. Its translation is CASSPPTSYEQYF.

V and J are TRBV5-4 and TRBJ2-7; 7 nucleotides align to TRBD2. J lost 5 bases, V lost 1 base, and 6 bases had no gene match. CDR3 length: 14 residues. Germline CDR1 and CDR2: SGHNT and YYREEE (reference sequence). The chain's CDR3 is CASSLYSGSHEQYF. Written as DNA, the CDR3 is TGTGCCAGCAGCTTGTATAGCGGGTCCCACGAGCAGTACTTC.

This sequence joins TRBV19 and TRBJ2-2; perhaps TRBD1 as D (5 bases). V shed 6 bases and J shed 4 bases, with 24 bases lying between them. The CDR3 extends over 18 amino acids. Germline V gene lookup returns CDR1 LNHDA and CDR2 SQIVND (reference sequence). The CDR3 DNA is TGTGCCAGTAGGGATGGGATGCTCCTAGGACATCCCACCGGGGAGCTGTTTTTT. Amino acid sequence: CASRDGMLLGHPTGELFF.

Comments on this clone: Additional DNA sequences in this sample encode the identical CDR3. This chain uses TRBV6-5 with TRBJ2-7; D gene uncertain. Germline V gives CDR1 MNHEY, CDR2 SVGAGI. The CDR3 runs 11 residues. V was cut by 6 bases and J by 1 base, with 4 bases left in between. CDR3 nucleotides: TGTGCCAGCAGATCGTCCTACGAGCAGTACTTC. Encoded protein: CASRSSYEQYF.

The chain is built from TRBV7-9 and TRBJ2-7, with 9 nucleotides matching TRBD2. CDR1 and CDR2 (germline): SEHNR, FQNEAQ (reference sequence). V was pared by 5 bases and J by 5 bases, with 16 bases of the junction left unmatched. This CDR3 contains 17 residues. This CDR3 is CASSPRGLATGLHEQYF. CDR3 nucleotide sequence: TGTGCCAGCAGCCCGCGCGGACTAGCGACTGGACTCCACGAGCAGTACTTC.

The rearrangement uses TRBV11-3 and TRBJ2-7; 8 bases align to TRBD1. V gave up 8 bases and J gave up 4 bases; unmatched junction bases: 10. Germline V gene data show CDR1 as SGHNT and CDR2 as YENEEA. The CDR3 runs to 14 residues. CDR3 DNA sequence: TGTGCCAGCTCCATCGGGACAGGTTATTACGAGCAGTACTTC. Protein sequence: CASSIGTGYYEQYF. The whole variable domain, filled in from reference TRBV11-3 and TRBJ2-7, reads EAGVVQSPRYKIIEKKQPVAFWCNPISGHNTLYWYLQNLGQGPELLIRYENEEAVDDSQLPKDRFSAERLKGVDSTLKIQPAELGDSAVYLCASSIGTGYYEQYFGPGTRLTVT.

This chain connects TRBV3-1 (or the pseudogene TRBV3-2) to TRBJ2-7; 9 bases are a match to TRBD1. Germline V CDR1 and CDR2: LGHDT, YNNKEL (reference sequence). The ends lost 4 bases at V and 9 bases at J; junction bases unmatched: 7. The CDR3 runs to 13 residues. The CDR3 loop is CASSRATGGPQYF. CDR3 coding DNA: TGTGCCAGCAGCCGGGCTACAGGGGGCCCGCAGTACTTC.

This chain links TRBV5-1 with TRBJ2-7, with TRBD2 identical over 8 bases. The ends lost 1 base at V and 6 bases at J; junction bases unmatched: 15. The CDR3 has 17 amino acids. The V gene's germline CDR1 is SGHRS and CDR2 YFSETQ. The CDR3 sequence is CASSLLGGASGPSEQYF. The CDR3 nucleotides are TGCGCCAGCAGCTTGCTCGGAGGGGCTAGCGGGCCATCCGAGCAGTACTTC. The variable domain in full, with the rest retrieved from reference TRBV5-1 and TRBJ2-7, is KAGVTQTPRYLIKTRGQQVTLSCSPISGHRSVSWYQQTPGQGLQFLFEYFSETQRNKGNFPGRFSGRQFSNSRSEMNVSTLELGDSALYLCASSLLGGASGPSEQYFGPGTRLTVT.

The chain uses TRBV18 and TRBJ1-6; possible D gene TRBD1, 5 bases. The CDR3 consists of 15 residues. Germline V CDR1 and CDR2: KGHSH, LQKENI. Trimming shortened V by 3 bases and J by 9 bases, and 15 bases separated the two germline ends. The CDR3 DNA sequence: TGTGCCAGCTCACCGGGGCTCGGGCCGGGTTCACCCCTCCACTTT. Encoded protein: CASSPGLGPGSPLHF.

The V and J genes are TRBV24-1 and TRBJ2-7; TRBD2 matches 7 bases. Germline lookup yields CDR1 KGHDR and CDR2 SFDVKD. The CDR3 is 18 residues long. V was clipped by 4 bases and J by 1 base; unmatched bases: 15. CDR3 region: CATSDPQTVRGGSYEQYF. The DNA of the CDR3 is TGTGCCACCAGTGACCCTCAAACGGTCCGCGGGGGATCCTACGAGCAGTACTTC.

The CDR3 bases are TGTGCCAGCAGCCCAGGGAATCAGCCCCAGCATTTT. Residues: CASSPGNQPQHF. The gene calls are TRBV7-2 and TRBJ1-5; weak D call: TRBD1 (5 bases). Germline values: CDR1 SGHTA, CDR2 FQGNSA. The V and J ends lost 5 bases and 4 bases respectively, with 6 bases between them. The CDR3 runs to 12 residues.

The chain recombines TRBV7-8 with TRBJ2-1; D is possibly TRBD2 (5 bases). Trimming pared 1 base from V and 6 bases from J, leaving 13 bases between. This CDR3 has 15 amino acids. CDR1 SGHVS and CDR2 FQNEAQ come from the germline V gene. The CDR3: CASSLVIGTSNEQFF. The CDR3 DNA reads TGTGCCAGCAGCTTAGTCATTGGTACTAGCAATGAGCAGTTCTTC.

The V gene is TRBV6-2 or TRBV6-3, the J gene TRBJ2-2, with TRBD1 identical over 7 bases. The germline V gene has CDR1 MNHEY and CDR2 SVGEGT. Trimming took 0 bases from V and 6 from J; bases not matched to a gene: 4. The CDR3 runs 15 residues. This CDR3 reads CASSYSQGVPGELFF. Here the CDR3 DNA reads TGTGCCAGCAGTTACTCCCAGGGGGTTCCCGGGGAGCTGTTTTTT.

V and J are TRBV28 and TRBJ1-4; maybe TRBD1 (6 bases). V was trimmed by 6 bases and J by 3 bases, leaving 14 bases between them. The CDR3 extends over 15 amino acids. CDR1 is MDHEN and CDR2 is SYDVKM in the germline V gene. CDR3 region: CASRPQGTPNEKLFF. The DNA of the CDR3 is TGTGCCAGCAGACCTCAGGGGACACCTAATGAAAAACTGTTTTTT.

In DNA form, the CDR3 reads TGTGCCTGGAGTTCCACAGGGACACAGCCCCAGCATTTT. Translated: CAWSSTGTQPQHF. The chain recombines TRBV30 with TRBJ1-5, with D perhaps matching TRBD1 (6 bases). Trimming took 2 bases from V and 7 from J, leaving 12 bases between them. The CDR3 totals 13 residues. CDR1 and CDR2 from the germline V gene are GTSNPN and SVGIG (reference sequence).

This sequence joins TRBV27 and TRBJ2-5, with D perhaps TRBD1 (7 bases). Germline CDR1 MNHEY, CDR2 SMNVEV (reference sequence). Trimming removed 3 bases from V and 5 bases from J, with 10 bases in between. This CDR3 has 13 amino acids. Here the CDR3 reads CASSFQGGETQYF. DNA for the CDR3: TGTGCCAGCAGTTTTCAGGGGGGCGAGACCCAGTACTTC.

This chain links TRBV2 with TRBJ2-7, with TRBD1 matching 10 bases. The CDR3 is 15 residues long. The germline V gene has CDR1 SNHLY and CDR2 FYNNEI. V was pared by 4 bases and J by 2 bases, with 5 bases of the junction left unmatched. CDR3 bases: TGTGCCAGCAGTGGGGACAGGGGAGTAGCCTACGAGCAGTACTTC. Amino acid sequence: CASSGDRGVAYEQYF.

This clone was counted a single time. This same CDR3 is encoded by further DNA sequences in the sample. The chain is built from TRBV7-9 and TRBJ1-2; 8 bases line up with TRBD1. CDR1 SEHNR and CDR2 FQNEAQ come from the germline V gene (reference sequence). The CDR3 covers 13 residues. With 1 base clipped from V and 5 bases from J, the junction kept 0 bases outside the gene matches. This CDR3 reads CASSLGQGYGYTF. The CDR3 DNA reads as TGTGCCAGCAGCTTAGGACAGGGGTATGGCTACACCTTC.

The V gene is TRBV4-3, the J gene TRBJ1-5, with D perhaps TRBD1 (5 bases). V was trimmed by 3 bases and J by 4 bases, leaving 10 bases between them. The CDR3 runs to 14 residues. Germline V gene sequence: CDR1 LGHNA, CDR2 YSLEER. CDR3 loop: CASSHERGNQPQHF. Written as DNA, the CDR3 is TGCGCCAGCAGCCACGAAAGGGGAAATCAGCCCCAGCATTTT.

J is TRBJ2-2 and V is TRBV4-1; D is perhaps TRBD1 (6 bases). The CDR3 is 14 amino acids. From germline, CDR1 is MGHRA and CDR2 YSYEKL. V was shortened by 4 bases and J by 7 bases, with 13 bases between the two germline ends. The CDR3 bases are TGCGCCAGCAGCCTTACAGGGACGATCGGGGAGCTGTTTTTT. Translating it yields CASSLTGTIGELFF.

This clone was picked up a small number of times. This chain's CDR3 is CASSLVPGGYGYTF. The CDR3 nucleotides read TGCGCCAGCAGCTTGGTACCGGGGGGCTATGGCTACACCTTC. This rearrangement joins TRBV5-1 to TRBJ1-2, with D possibly being TRBD1 (5 bases). Trimming removed 0 bases from V and 4 bases from J, with 10 bases in between. The germline V gene has CDR1 SGHRS and CDR2 YFSETQ. This CDR3 contains 14 residues.

This clone was observed a few times. The rearrangement uses TRBV25-1 and TRBJ1-1; 8 bases agree with TRBD1. This CDR3 spans 14 amino acids. Germline CDR1 and CDR2: MGHDK and SYGVNS. Trimming at V came to 6 bases and at J to 4 bases, leaving 7 bases not matched to a gene. The CDR3 loop reads CASRTTGEGTEAFF. The CDR3 bases are TGTGCCAGCAGGACGACAGGGGAGGGCACTGAAGCTTTCTTT. The full variable domain, in which reference TRBV25-1 and TRBJ1-1 provide the parts outside the CDR3, is EADIYQTPRYLVIGTGKKITLECSQTMGHDKMYWYQQDPGMELHLIHYSYGVNSTEKGDLSSESTVSRIRTEHFPLTLESARPSHTSQYLCASRTTGEGTEAFFGQGTRLTVV.

The chain joins TRBV28 to TRBJ1-2; D might be TRBD1 (6 bases). CDR3 length: 14 amino acids. Trimming removed 3 bases at V and 2 bases at J, with 10 bases between. CDR1 and CDR2 (germline): MDHEN, SYDVKM. CDR3: CASSLIQGNYGYTF. CDR3 coding DNA: TGTGCCAGCAGTTTGATACAGGGAAACTATGGCTACACCTTC.

This clone was seen just once. V is TRBV6-5 and J is TRBJ2-7, with 11 nucleotides matching TRBD2. CDR3 length equals 13 residues. Germline CDR1 reads MNHEY; CDR2 reads SVGAGI. V was clipped by 8 bases and J by 0 bases; unmatched bases: 0. The CDR3 DNA follows: TGTGCCAGCGGACTAGCGGGCTCCTACGAGCAGTACTTC. Protein: CASGLAGSYEQYF.

This clone has only a few counts. The chain couples TRBV7-2 to TRBJ2-3; D might be TRBD2 (6 bases). The CDR3 spans 14 residues. Germline loops: CDR1 SGHTA, CDR2 FQGNSA. The V and J ends lost 3 bases and 5 bases respectively, with 12 bases between them. CDR3 in DNA: TGTGCCAGCAGCTTGGGGGGAGTGGGAGATACGCAGTATTTT. This gives the protein CASSLGGVGDTQYF.

As regards this clone: Other DNA variants within this sample encode the same CDR3. The DNA of the CDR3 is TGTGCCAGCAGCCAAGGCGACAATCAGCCCCAGCATTTT. Its translation: CASSQGDNQPQHF. The chain joins TRBV3-1 (or the pseudogene TRBV3-2) to TRBJ1-5; D not resolved. V was cut by 1 base and J by 3 bases, with 4 bases left in between. The CDR3 runs to 13 residues. Germline V gives CDR1 LGHDT, CDR2 YNNKEL (reference sequence).

This chain connects TRBV3-1 (or the pseudogene TRBV3-2) to TRBJ2-1; 8 positions agree with TRBD2. Germline lookup yields CDR1 LGHDT and CDR2 YNNKEL (reference sequence). The ends lost 6 bases at V and 0 bases at J; junction bases unmatched: 7. CDR3 length: 16 residues. The CDR3 region is CASSPLLAGSYNEQFF. The CDR3 DNA sequence: TGTGCCAGCAGTCCGCTCCTAGCGGGCTCCTACAATGAGCAGTTCTTC.